These 25 T cell receptor beta chains were sequenced from one sample in a study of tumor-infiltrating lymphocytes in localized non-small cell lung cancer. Generated by immunoSEQ multiplex PCR, the TCRdb table keeps only in-frame clones and is missing some. The sample holds a few thousand clones; approximately 85% are singletons and the top ten take 9% to 9.5%. The sequenced sample consisted of uninvolved lung tissue not adjacent to the tumor. The receptors shown here come from a human donor with non-small cell lung cancer.

This clone was observed a handful of times. V and J are TRBV7-6 and TRBJ2-7; TRBD2 might be the D (6 bases). V lost 4 bases and J 2 bases, leaving 9 bases between the germline ends. The germline CDR1 and CDR2 sequences are SGHVS and FNYEAQ. The CDR3 totals 13 residues. Here the CDR3 reads CASSSTGAYEQYF. In nucleotides, the CDR3 is TGTGCCAGCAGCTCCACGGGGGCCTACGAGCAGTACTTC. The full variable domain, with the rest looked up from reference TRBV7-6 and TRBJ2-7, is GAGVSQSPRYKVTKRGQDVALRCDPISGHVSLYWYRQALGQGPEFLTYFNYEAQQDKSGLPNDRFSAERPEGSISTLTIQRTEQRDSAMYRCASSSTGAYEQYFGPGTRLTVT.

This clone is a singleton in its sample. The chain employs TRBV7-6 and TRBJ1-2; 7 nucleotides align to TRBD1. The CDR3 spans 16 residues. V lost 5 bases and J lost 5; bases outside the gene matches: 14. Germline values: CDR1 SGHVS, CDR2 FNYEAQ. CDR3 sequence reads: CASSGGQAGGIYGYTF. The CDR3 DNA reads as TGTGCCAGCAGCGGCGGACAGGCGGGAGGAATTTATGGCTACACCTTC.

This clone rates as large. The CDR3 reads CASSPLTGGAGSDTEAFF. The CDR3 DNA sequence: TGTGCCAGCTCACCTTTGACAGGGGGCGCTGGGTCTGACACTGAAGCTTTCTTT. The gene calls are TRBV18 and TRBJ1-1, with TRBD1 matching 10 bases. After removal of 3 bases from V and 3 bases from J, the junction contained 13 bases not matched to a gene. This CDR3 contains 18 residues. Germline lookup yields CDR1 KGHSH and CDR2 LQKENI.

The V call is TRBV7-6, the J call TRBJ2-1, with 7 bases that match TRBD2. The CDR3 consists of 14 residues. Germline V gene sequence: CDR1 SGHVS, CDR2 FNYEAQ. Germline trimming cut 1 base from V and 5 bases from J; bases unmatched to any gene: 2. CDR3 coding DNA: TGTGCCAGCAGCTTAGTAGCGGGTGACAATGAGCAGTTCTTC. It yields the protein CASSLVAGDNEQFF. Together with reference TRBV7-6 and TRBJ2-1, the CDR3 gives the full variable domain: GAGVSQSPRYKVTKRGQDVALRCDPISGHVSLYWYRQALGQGPEFLTYFNYEAQQDKSGLPNDRFSAERPEGSISTLTIQRTEQRDSAMYRCASSLVAGDNEQFFGPGTRLTVL.

The V call is TRBV30, the J call TRBJ1-3; 10 nucleotides match TRBD1. The germline gives CDR1 GTSNPN, CDR2 SVGIG (reference sequence). The trim removed 4 bases at V and 7 bases at J, leaving 7 bases unmatched. This CDR3 region has 14 residues. CDR3 bases: TGTGCCTGGAAATTGACGGACAGGGGGAACACCATATATTTT. Translated: CAWKLTDRGNTIYF.

The chain uses TRBV28 and TRBJ1-5; D gene unclear. Germline V gene sequence: CDR1 MDHEN, CDR2 SYDVKM. The CDR3 contains 13 residues. Trimming left V 7 bases short and J 1 base short, with 8 bases between. CDR3 residues: CASIPRSNQPQHF. The CDR3 DNA is TGTGCCAGCATCCCGAGGAGCAATCAGCCCCAGCATTTT.

Points on this clone: Germline and junction disagree at one end, which may indicate a read error. The gene calls are TRBV13 and TRBJ1-2; D remains unclear. CDR3 length equals 12 residues. Per the germline V gene, CDR1 is PRHDT and CDR2 is FYEKMQ (reference sequence). CDR3 sequence: CASSSQWYGCTF. In DNA form, the CDR3 reads TGTGCCAGCAGCTCTCAGTGGTATGGCTGCACCTTC.

The chain employs TRBV29-1 and TRBJ2-6; D perhaps matches TRBD1 (6 bases). Looked up from germline, CDR1 is SQVTM and CDR2 is ANQGSEA. The CDR3 is made up of 14 amino acids. With 6 bases removed from V and 2 bases from J, the gap between germline ends came to 11 bases. The CDR3 coding sequence is TGCAGCGTGATACAGGGTGCTGGGGCCAACGTCCTGACTTTC. It is translated as CSVIQGAGANVLTF.

V is TRBV7-9 and J is TRBJ2-1; 15 bases match TRBD2. Germline CDR1 and CDR2: SEHNR and FQNEAQ (reference sequence). V lost 5 bases to trimming and J lost 9 bases; unmatched junction nucleotides: 8. The length of the CDR3 is 16 residues. The CDR3 is CASSPGLAGGPFEQFF. CDR3 in DNA: TGTGCCAGCAGCCCCGGACTAGCGGGGGGGCCGTTTGAGCAGTTCTTC.

CDR3 region: CAGYSDTGELFF. The CDR3 DNA reads TGTGCCGGCTACAGTGACACCGGGGAGCTGTTTTTT. The V and J genes are TRBV2 and TRBJ2-2, with D unresolved. Per germline, CDR1 SNHLY and CDR2 FYNNEI. Trimming left V 11 bases short and J 3 bases short, with 10 bases between. The CDR3 length is 12 residues.

The chain carries TRBV30 and TRBJ2-7, with D unresolved. V dropped 2 bases and J dropped 3 bases, with 17 bases sitting between them. Germline CDR1 reads GTSNPN; CDR2 reads SVGIG (reference sequence). The CDR3 extends over 15 amino acids. CDR3 protein: CAWSKGAVPFYEQYF. For the CDR3, the DNA is TGTGCCTGGAGTAAGGGTGCCGTACCTTTCTACGAGCAGTACTTC.

This clone has a single count. The chain uses TRBV28 and TRBJ2-1, with D unresolved. The CDR3 is 14 amino acids. Trimming pared 5 bases from V and 0 bases from J, leaving 8 bases between. From germline, CDR1 is MDHEN and CDR2 SYDVKM. CDR3 amino acids: CASSIRVSYNEQFF. CDR3 DNA sequence: TGTGCCAGCAGTATAAGGGTCTCCTACAATGAGCAGTTCTTC.

On this clone itself: The identical CDR3 is also encoded by other nucleotide sequences in the sample. The chain joins TRBV25-1 to TRBJ1-1, with TRBD1 as a possible D gene (6 bases). Germline V gene data show CDR1 as MGHDK and CDR2 as SYGVNS. The CDR3 has 14 amino acids. The V end was cut by 5 bases, the J end by 4 bases, with 14 bases between. This CDR3 reads CASSPGGRGTEAFF. CDR3 in DNA: TGTGCCAGCAGTCCGGGGGGCAGGGGCACTGAAGCTTTCTTT.

The chain recombines TRBV6-6 with TRBJ1-5; D might be TRBD1 (6 bases). The V gene lost 7 bases and the J gene lost 7 bases, with 14 bases spanning the gap. The V gene's germline CDR1 is MNHNY and CDR2 SVGAGI (reference sequence). The CDR3 runs to 13 residues. Written as DNA, the CDR3 is TGTGCCAGCACGTGGGCAGGGGTCCAGCCCCAGCATTTT. Encoded protein: CASTWAGVQPQHF.

V is TRBV28 and J is TRBJ1-2, with 7 bases that match TRBD1. Germline V gives CDR1 MDHEN, CDR2 SYDVKM. Unmatched junction bases numbered 19, after V lost 4 bases and J lost 8 bases. The CDR3 extends over 17 amino acids. CDR3 sequence (DNA): TGTGCCAGCAGTTCACCTTTCGAGACAGGGTTTGTTCTCGGCTACACCTTC. Protein: CASSSPFETGFVLGYTF.

CDR3 coding DNA: TGCGCCAGCAGCAGCACCGGGGAGCTGTTTTTT. This gives the protein CASSSTGELFF. This rearrangement joins TRBV5-1 to TRBJ2-2; D is unresolved. V gave up 4 bases and J gave up 4 bases, with 2 bases separating them. The CDR3 totals 11 residues. The germline gives CDR1 SGHRS, CDR2 YFSETQ.

The sample holds a few counts of this clone. This rearrangement joins TRBV5-6 to TRBJ2-7; 11 bases fit TRBD1. CDR3 length equals 14 residues. The ends lost 2 bases at V and 6 bases at J; junction bases unmatched: 4. From germline, CDR1 is SGHDT and CDR2 YYEEEE. The CDR3 nucleotides are TGTGCCAGCAGCTTCGGGACAGGGGGGCGCGAGCAGTACTTC. Its protein product is CASSFGTGGREQYF.

This clone appeared once. The chain combines TRBV30 with TRBJ1-2; D not resolved. The V end was cut by 4 bases, the J end by 0 bases, with 9 bases between. From germline, CDR1 is GTSNPN and CDR2 SVGIG (reference sequence). This CDR3 has 13 amino acids. CDR3: CAWNRVSNYGYTF. For the CDR3, the DNA is TGTGCCTGGAACCGGGTATCTAACTATGGCTACACCTTC.

The chain joins TRBV4-3 to TRBJ2-2, with a weak D call TRBD2 (6 bases). Trimming pared 0 bases from V and 3 bases from J, leaving 20 bases between. Germline assignment: CDR1 LGHNA and CDR2 YSLEER. This CDR3 is built from 19 residues. The CDR3: CASSQEVPVAERYTGELFF. CDR3 nucleotides: TGCGCCAGCAGCCAAGAGGTCCCGGTAGCGGAACGATACACCGGGGAGCTGTTTTTT.

This CDR3 reads CASSKIPSYGYTF. CDR3 nucleotide sequence: TGTGCCAGCAGCAAGATACCGAGCTATGGCTACACCTTC. The J gene is TRBJ1-2, the V gene TRBV7-2; D call uncertain. Trimming removed 5 bases from V and 4 bases from J, with 11 bases in between. The CDR3 length is 13 residues. Germline-derived CDR1 and CDR2 are SGHTA and FQGNSA.

The chain combines TRBV7-9 with TRBJ1-4; D might be TRBD1 (6 bases). Trimming left V 0 bases short and J 7 bases short, with 9 bases between. Per the germline V gene, CDR1 is SEHNR and CDR2 is FQNEAQ (reference sequence). The CDR3 consists of 14 residues. The CDR3 loop is CASSLAAGVEKLFF. In DNA, the CDR3 is TGTGCCAGCAGCTTAGCGGCAGGGGTTGAAAAACTGTTTTTT.

This clone appeared once. V gene TRBV27 combines with J gene TRBJ2-7, with D unresolved. Germline assignment: CDR1 MNHEY and CDR2 SMNVEV (reference sequence). CDR3 length equals 12 residues. V dropped 7 bases and J dropped 5 bases, with 12 bases sitting between them. Here the CDR3 reads CASKGSENEQYF. CDR3 coding DNA: TGTGCCAGCAAGGGCAGCGAGAACGAGCAGTACTTC.

This rearrangement joins TRBV18 to TRBJ1-1, with D perhaps TRBD1 (6 bases). Per germline, CDR1 KGHSH and CDR2 LQKENI. Trimming pared 4 bases from V and 1 base from J, leaving 10 bases between. The CDR3 runs to 14 residues. The CDR3 region has the DNA TGTGCCAGCTCACAGACAGGTGAGAACACTGAAGCTTTCTTT. Translation gives CASSQTGENTEAFF.

The chain couples TRBV7-9 to TRBJ1-1, with 7 nucleotides matching TRBD1. This CDR3 spans 15 amino acids. The germline CDR1 and CDR2 sequences are SEHNR and FQNEAQ (reference sequence). V lost 2 bases and J lost 4; bases outside the gene matches: 7. The CDR3 DNA follows: TGTGCCAGCAGCTTACGTAAGGGACAGATCACTGAAGCTTTCTTT. The encoded protein is CASSLRKGQITEAFF.

The V and J genes are TRBV5-1 and TRBJ1-1; D gene ambiguous. The V end lost 0 bases, the J end lost 6 bases, and 12 bases lay between the germline ends. This CDR3 contains 14 residues. Germline CDR1 SGHRS, CDR2 YFSETQ. The DNA for the CDR3 is TGCGCCAGCAGCTTGGCCGCGGGTCCCGCTGAAGCTTTCTTT. Encoded protein: CASSLAAGPAEAFF.